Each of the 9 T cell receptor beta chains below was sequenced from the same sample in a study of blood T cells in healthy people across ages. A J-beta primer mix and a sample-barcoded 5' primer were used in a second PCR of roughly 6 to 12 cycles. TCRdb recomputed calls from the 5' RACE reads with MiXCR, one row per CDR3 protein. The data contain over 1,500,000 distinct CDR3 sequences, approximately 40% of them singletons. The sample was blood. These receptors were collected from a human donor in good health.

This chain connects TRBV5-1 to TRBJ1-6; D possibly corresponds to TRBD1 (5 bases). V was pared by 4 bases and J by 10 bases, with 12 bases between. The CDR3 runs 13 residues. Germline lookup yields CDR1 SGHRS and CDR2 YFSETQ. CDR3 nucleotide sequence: TGCGCCAGCAGCGGGGACCTGGAGTCACCCCTCCACTTT. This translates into CASSGDLESPLHF.

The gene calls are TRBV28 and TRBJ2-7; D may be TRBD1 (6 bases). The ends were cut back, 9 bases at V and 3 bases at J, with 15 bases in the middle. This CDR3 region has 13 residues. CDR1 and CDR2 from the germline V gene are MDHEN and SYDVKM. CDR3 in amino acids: CASRGTAVYEQYF. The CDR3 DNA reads TGTGCCAGTAGGGGGACCGCCGTCTACGAGCAGTACTTC.

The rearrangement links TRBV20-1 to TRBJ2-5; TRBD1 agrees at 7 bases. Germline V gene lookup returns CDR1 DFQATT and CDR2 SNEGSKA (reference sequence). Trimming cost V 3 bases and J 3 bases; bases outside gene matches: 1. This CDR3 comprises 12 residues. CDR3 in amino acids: CSARTGKETQYF. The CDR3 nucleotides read TGCAGTGCTAGGACAGGGAAAGAGACCCAGTACTTC.

Here the CDR3 DNA reads TGTGCCAGCAGTTTTAGATGGGAAAGGGGGAACACTGAAGCTTTCTTT. Its translation is CASSFRWERGNTEAFF. This sequence joins TRBV12-3 or TRBV12-4 and TRBJ1-1; a possible D gene is TRBD1 (5 bases). With 3 bases removed from V and 1 base from J, the gap between germline ends came to 15 bases. The CDR3 spans 16 residues.

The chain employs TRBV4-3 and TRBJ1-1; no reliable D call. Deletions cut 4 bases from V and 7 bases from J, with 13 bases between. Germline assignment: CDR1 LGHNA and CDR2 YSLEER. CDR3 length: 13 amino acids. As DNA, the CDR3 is TGCGCCAGCAGCCTAGACACGGGCAATGAAGCTTTCTTT. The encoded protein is CASSLDTGNEAFF.

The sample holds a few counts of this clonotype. This CDR3 is CSARADPNGVVYEQYF. The CDR3 bases are TGCAGTGCTAGGGCTGACCCCAACGGGGTAGTTTACGAGCAGTACTTC. The chain recombines TRBV20-1 with TRBJ2-7, with D maybe TRBD2 (5 bases). The length of the CDR3 is 16 residues. Germline-derived CDR1 and CDR2 are DFQATT and SNEGSKA (reference sequence). V lost 3 bases and J 4 bases, leaving 22 bases between the germline ends.

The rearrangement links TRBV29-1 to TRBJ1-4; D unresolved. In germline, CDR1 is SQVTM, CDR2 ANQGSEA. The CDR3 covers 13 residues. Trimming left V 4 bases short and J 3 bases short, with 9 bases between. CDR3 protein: CSVGGGSNEKLFF. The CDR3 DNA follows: TGCAGCGTTGGGGGTGGATCTAATGAAAAACTGTTTTTT.

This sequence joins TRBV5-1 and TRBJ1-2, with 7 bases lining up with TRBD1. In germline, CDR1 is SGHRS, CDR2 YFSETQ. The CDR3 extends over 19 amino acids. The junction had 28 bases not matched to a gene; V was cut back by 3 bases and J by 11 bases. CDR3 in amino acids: CASSSAHSIDRVPKIGYTF. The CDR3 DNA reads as TGCGCCAGCAGCTCGGCGCATAGTATCGACAGGGTACCCAAGATAGGATACACCTTC.

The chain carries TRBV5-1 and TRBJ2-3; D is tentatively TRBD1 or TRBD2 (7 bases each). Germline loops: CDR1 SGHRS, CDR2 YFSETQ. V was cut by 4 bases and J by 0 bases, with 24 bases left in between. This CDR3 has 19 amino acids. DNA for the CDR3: TGCGCCAGCAGCCTGGGAGAAGGGGGCGCGGGGGAAAGCACAGATACGCAGTATTTT. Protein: CASSLGEGGAGESTDTQYF.